This T cell receptor beta chain was captured in a study of OX40 agonist ivuxolimab in advanced cancers. Broadly, across the study: The costimulatory receptor OX40 (CD134) was targeted by ivuxolimab, a fully human IgG2 agonistic monoclonal antibody. The dose-escalation cohort was about 83% male with a mean age of around 62 years, ranging from roughly 23 to 90. Of the approximately 50 patients in dose escalation, around 19 had hepatocellular carcinoma, some 15 had melanoma, 9 had renal cell carcinoma and 9 had head and neck cancer. Prior anti-PD-1, anti-PD-L1 or anti-CTLA-4 therapy was permitted, and about 40% of dose-escalation patients had received checkpoint inhibitors. Intravenous ivuxolimab was administered to patients every 2 weeks at six dose levels: 0.01, 0.1, 0.3, 1.5, 3 and 10 mg/kg. Partial responses were achieved by three dose-escalation patients, of whom one had hepatocellular carcinoma and two had cutaneous melanoma. Peripheral TCRbeta sequencing was intended to test whether TCR sequence diversity was altered and clonal T-cell expansion was caused by ivuxolimab. The paper describes the monotherapy dose-escalation part (N ≈ 51 patients) of the phase I trial of ivuxolimab. Study-wide conclusions, independent of this receptor: The antigen specificity of the clonally expanded peripheral T cells was not determined. Low levels of normalized T-cell clonal expansion were also seen in some patients who did not respond. At doses from 0.1 to 3.0 mg/kg, clonal expansion was seen in both CD4+ and CD8+ blood T cells between baseline and week 6. On average, CD8+ T cells showed more expanded clones than CD4+ T cells after ivuxolimab. In the 0.1-3.0 mg/kg groups, partial responders were among the patients with the lowest normalized peripheral clonal expansion, particularly in CD8+ T cells.

The trial excluded patients who had a history of autoimmune disease or were on systemic immunosuppression. Peripheral blood for TCR sequencing was drawn from every dose cohort at baseline, at cycle 4 day 1 and at cycle 7 day 1. Samples were obtained from an open-label, multicenter, first-in-human phase I dose-escalation trial of ivuxolimab. The trial enrolled adults with locally advanced or metastatic head and neck squamous cell, hepatocellular, melanoma or renal cell carcinoma. CD4+ and CD8+ T cells were sorted separately from peripheral blood before TCR sequencing. Genomic DNA was isolated from the sorted cells so that the TCRbeta CDR3 region could be sequenced. The immunoSEQ Assay was used for sequencing of TCRbeta CDR3 regions. Sourced from immuneACCESS, this table was stored by TCRdb with only in-frame sequences that have V and J called. A share of the clones is absent; for the studies checked, an unresolved V gene accounts for under half, and the remainder has no known explanation. The sample data list 15,000 to 20,000 clones, and 90% of these were observed just once. More than 40% of the sample comes from the top ten.

From a lookup of the germline V gene, CDR1 and CDR2 are MDHEN and SYDVKM. Inclusive of the bounding cysteine and phenylalanine, the CDR3 is 15 residues long. Of the read, only the CDR3 DNA is kept; its 45 bases are in frame from base 1. V is cut by 9 bases and J by 2 bases, and the space between the germline ends is 18 bases. As for this clone: Which antigen it targets is not known. Within one base of it there is no much larger clone, and no base qualities were kept.

Sample: CD4+ or CD8+ T cells sorted from blood, taken in a trial of the OX40 agonist ivuxolimab. This TCR was recovered from an adult with an advanced solid tumor such as melanoma, head and neck, liver or kidney cancer. The rearranged chain carries TRBV28 and TRBJ2-3; TRBD1 could be the D gene, as 6 bases match. The CDR3 is CASLRQVFDTDTQYF. The nucleotides read TGTGCCAGTCTGAGACAGGTTTTTGACACAGATACGCAGTATTTT.